This T cell receptor (beta chain) was sequenced for a study of blood T cell repertoires in COVID-19. At the level of the study: Material from acute and convalescent COVID-19 was sourced from the United States, Italy and Spain. T cells, B-cell-depleted T cells, or PBMCs provided the cDNA or gDNA that served as material.

Per the original methods: Reference gene primers were amplified, and this amplification served to estimate nucleated cell counts. TCRdb's copy holds only in-frame clones and misses some; the assay was immunoSEQ multiplex PCR. V, J and clone size reflect that table, while D and trimming were determined from the DNA. The repertoire holds nearly 110,000 clones, about 91% seen once, with 6.8% in the top ten. V was clipped by 4 bases and J by 5 bases, with 12 bases between them. The germline V gene has CDR1 SQVTM and CDR2 ANQGSEA. This CDR3 has 13 residues. The chain is built from TRBV29-1 and TRBJ1-5, with D hard to call. Specimen: peripheral blood. The TCR comes from a man between 50 and 59 years old with active or convalescent COVID-19. The CDR3 sequence is CSVGGQVDQPQHF. DNA for the CDR3: TGCAGCGTTGGTGGGCAGGTTGATCAGCCCCAGCATTTT. Looking up the rest from reference TRBV29-1 and TRBJ1-5 gives the full variable domain: SAVISQKPSRDICQRGTSLTIQCQVDSQVTMMFWYRQQPGQSLTLIATANQGSEATYESGFVIDKFPISRPNLTFSTLTVSNMSPEDSSIYLCSVGGQVDQPQHFGDGTRLSIL.